The present entry profiles one TCR beta chain with its context. It has no known antigen specificity. No quality values exist for individual bases; no much larger clone is one base distant. For repertoire sequencing, the TCR beta CDR3 regions were amplified from RNA transcripts. HTBI primers and the Qiagen OneStep RT-PCR kit were used in a first-round RT-PCR, which was followed by a second-round multiplex PCR, size selection and purification. Libraries were sequenced on an Illumina HiSeq2000 using paired-end 100 bp reads. Turning to the authors' computational methods: SOAPnuke was used to process the reads, throwing out any read that had adapters, had uncalled bases, had a mean Phred below 15, or lacked an exact constant-primer or identifier match. High-quality paired reads were merged with COPE v1.2.5. Clonotypes were defined as unique nucleotide sequences and were aligned to IMGT TRB V, D and J references using MiTCR v1.1. The analysis was limited to V-J combinations with a frequency above 0.0001, which together covered more than 98% of repertoires. A TCR clonal expansion and chaos score per V-J combination was defined as the ratio of F50 clonal expansion to chaos observed in the TCRdist matrix. Features were reduced by Welch's t-statistics and random forest to about a dozen V-J combinations, which fed a naive Bayes classifier. Thyroid-blood repertoire similarity was quantified with the Morisita-Horn index. The public reads were run again by TCRdb, first through fastp at Q25 and then through MiXCR, and only productive beta chains were kept. One record per CDR3 amino acid sequence lists the most common genes and DNA. The V and J calls and clone size come from TCRdb's table, not from the authors' own analysis. The table for this sample lists 600,000 to 700,000 distinct CDR3 sequences; roughly 41% of them were counted only once. Over 2.5% of the sample is held by the ten biggest clonotypes.

Ophthalmopathy patients had moderately to severely active disease, Clinical Activity Score of at least 3, NOSPECS grade of at least 4, and disease duration under 3 months. Anyone with other autoimmune diseases, uncontrolled infections, pregnancy or lactation was excluded from the study. Diagnosis was based on clinical symptoms, serum thyroxine, TRAb, thyroid ultrasound and orbital computed tomography. Using Ficoll-Paque density gradient centrifugation, PBMCs were isolated from approximately 11 ml of fresh peripheral blood. Trizol reagent was used to extract the total RNA, and its quality was then checked on an Agilent 2100 Bioanalyzer. This sample was taken from a study of Graves' ophthalmopathy and Graves' hyperthyroidism (dated by TCRdb to 2016 to 2019). The study in broad terms: Peripheral blood samples were taken at the time of initial diagnosis, before any treatment was given. In total, 135 blood samples were TCR-sequenced: under 45 ophthalmopathy, roughly 77 hyperthyroidism and roughly 17 hyperthyroidism-to-ophthalmopathy patients. In over 5 hyperthyroidism patients, the T-cell repertoire of thyroid tissue was compared with the T-cell repertoire of blood. The study used TCR beta repertoire signatures to distinguish Graves' ophthalmopathy from Graves' hyperthyroidism and to predict progression to ophthalmopathy. An independent validation cohort comprised some 19 hyperthyroidism patients and about 16 patients who later progressed from hyperthyroidism to ophthalmopathy. To explore V-J signatures that separate ophthalmopathy from hyperthyroidism, a discovery set of about 98 patients was enrolled, consisting of about 45 with ophthalmopathy and about 60 with stable hyperthyroidism. Following sample collection, hyperthyroidism patients were given methimazole at a starting dose of 30 mg daily, and ophthalmopathy patients were given high-dose intravenous methylprednisolone. Overall results and qualifications from the work: In cross-validation, the 13-signature model distinguished ophthalmopathy from stable hyperthyroidism with almost 90% sensitivity and about 81% specificity, and in the test set the corresponding values were approximately 79% and 70%. Most expanded thyroid clonotypes with a frequency above 0.001 also appeared in blood, which suggests that blood repertoires may reflect the immune response in the thyroid. No statistical method was used to set the sample size in advance, and the investigators knew which group each participant was assigned to. In validation, the model predicted ophthalmopathy progression with about 70% sensitivity and 72.22% specificity; 12 predicted patients were CT-confirmed with GO in a median of 6.5 months.

The junction carries 14 bases between V and J, which are trimmed by 2 bases and 1 base respectively. The germline V gene provides CDR1 LGHNA and CDR2 YSLEER. Including the terminal cysteine and phenylalanine, the CDR3 comprises 16 residues. Only the CDR3 part of the read is kept: 48 bases, read in frame from the first base. The rearranged chain carries TRBV4-3 and TRBJ1-1; confidence is insufficient to name the D gene. The receptor comes from an adult man with Graves' ophthalmopathy. The sequencing input was peripheral blood. The DNA sequence is given as TGCGCCAGCAGCCAATTACCCTGGGGTAAGAACACTGAAGCTTTCTTT. Its translation reads: CASSQLPWGKNTEAFF.